This TCR beta chain was recovered during a study of OX40 agonist ivuxolimab in advanced cancers. Study as a whole: The drug used for patients, ivuxolimab, was an agonistic anti-OX40 (CD134) antibody. Antecedent anti-PD-1, anti-PD-L1 or anti-CTLA-4 therapy was permissible, with roughly 36% having received some. Findings and limits, study-wide: Clonal expansion was seen in CD4+ and CD8+ blood T cells by week 6 at 0.1 to 3.0 mg/kg. There were, on average, more expanded clones in CD8+ T cells than in CD4+.

Regarding this clone: Antigen unknown.

After removal of 4 bases from V and 7 bases from J, the junction contained 2 bases not matched to a gene. Looked up from germline, CDR1 is SGHDT and CDR2 is YYEEEE. The CDR3 is made up of 13 amino acids. Generated by immunoSEQ multiplex PCR, the TCRdb table keeps only in-frame clones and is missing some. The table shows tens of thousands of clones, with almost 90% occurring only once. J is TRBJ1-4 and V is TRBV5-6; 9 positions agree with TRBD1. The sequence came from an adult with an advanced solid tumor such as melanoma, head and neck, liver or kidney cancer. This specimen was CD4+ or CD8+ T cells sorted from blood, taken in a trial of the OX40 agonist ivuxolimab. CDR3: CASSRDRVEKLFF. CDR3 nucleotide sequence: TGTGCCAGCAGCCGGGACAGGGTTGAAAAACTGTTTTTT.